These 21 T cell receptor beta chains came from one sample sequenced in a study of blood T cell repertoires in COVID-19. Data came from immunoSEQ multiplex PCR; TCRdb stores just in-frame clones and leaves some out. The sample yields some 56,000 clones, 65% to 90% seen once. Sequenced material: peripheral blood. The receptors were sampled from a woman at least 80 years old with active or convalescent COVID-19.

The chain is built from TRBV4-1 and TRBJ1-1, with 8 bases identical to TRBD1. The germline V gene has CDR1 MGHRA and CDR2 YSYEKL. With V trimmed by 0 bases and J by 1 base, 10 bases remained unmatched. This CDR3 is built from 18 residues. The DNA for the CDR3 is TGCGCCAGCAGCCAAGACCCTGGACAGGGCCGTTGGAACACTGAAGCTTTCTTT. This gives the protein CASSQDPGQGRWNTEAFF.

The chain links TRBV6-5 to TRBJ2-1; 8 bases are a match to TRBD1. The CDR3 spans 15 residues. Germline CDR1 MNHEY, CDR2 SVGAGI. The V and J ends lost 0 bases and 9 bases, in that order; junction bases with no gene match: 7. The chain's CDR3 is CASSYSSRGLVEQFF. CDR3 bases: TGTGCCAGCAGTTACTCGTCCAGGGGGCTGGTTGAGCAGTTCTTC.

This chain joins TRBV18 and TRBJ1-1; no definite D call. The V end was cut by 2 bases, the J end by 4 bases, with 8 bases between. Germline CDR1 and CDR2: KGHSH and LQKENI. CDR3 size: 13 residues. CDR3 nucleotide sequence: TGTGCCAGCTCACCAATTCGGGGCACTGAAGCTTTCTTT. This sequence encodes CASSPIRGTEAFF. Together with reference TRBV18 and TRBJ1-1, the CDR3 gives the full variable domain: NAGVMQNPRHLVRRRGQEARLRCSPMKGHSHVYWYRQLPEEGLKFMVYLQKENIIDESGMPKERFSAEFPKEGPSILRIQQVVRGDSAAYFCASSPIRGTEAFFGQGTRLTVV.

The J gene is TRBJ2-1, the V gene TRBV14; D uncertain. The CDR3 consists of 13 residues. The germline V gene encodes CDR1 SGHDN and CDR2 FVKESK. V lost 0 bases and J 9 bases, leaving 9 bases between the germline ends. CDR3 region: CASSQDLAREQFF. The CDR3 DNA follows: TGTGCCAGCAGCCAAGATCTGGCACGTGAGCAGTTCTTC.

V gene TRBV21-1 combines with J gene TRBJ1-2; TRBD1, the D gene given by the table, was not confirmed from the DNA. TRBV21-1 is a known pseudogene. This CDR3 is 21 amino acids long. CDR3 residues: CASSKDFSGFQGSPILYGYTF. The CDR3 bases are TGTGCCAGCAGCAAAGATTTCTCGGGTTTCCAGGGCTCACCCATTCTCTATGGCTACACCTTC.

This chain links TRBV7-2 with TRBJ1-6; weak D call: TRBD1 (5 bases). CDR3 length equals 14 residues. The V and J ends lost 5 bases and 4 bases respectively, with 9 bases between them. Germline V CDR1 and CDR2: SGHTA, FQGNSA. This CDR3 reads CASSPQDYNSPLHF. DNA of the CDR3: TGTGCCAGCAGCCCACAGGATTATAATTCACCCCTCCACTTT.

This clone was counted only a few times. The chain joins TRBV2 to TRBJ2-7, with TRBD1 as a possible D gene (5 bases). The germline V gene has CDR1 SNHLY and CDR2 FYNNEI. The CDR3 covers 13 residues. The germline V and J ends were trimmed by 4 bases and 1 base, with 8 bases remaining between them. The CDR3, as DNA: TGTGCCAGCAGTGTCCAGGGTTCCTACGAGCAGTACTTC. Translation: CASSVQGSYEQYF.

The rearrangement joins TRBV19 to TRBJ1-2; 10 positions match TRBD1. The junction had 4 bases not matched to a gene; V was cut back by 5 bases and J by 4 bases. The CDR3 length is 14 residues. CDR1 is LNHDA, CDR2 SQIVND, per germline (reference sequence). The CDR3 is CASSGDRGTYGYTF. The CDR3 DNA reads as TGTGCCAGTAGTGGGGACAGGGGAACCTATGGCTACACCTTC.

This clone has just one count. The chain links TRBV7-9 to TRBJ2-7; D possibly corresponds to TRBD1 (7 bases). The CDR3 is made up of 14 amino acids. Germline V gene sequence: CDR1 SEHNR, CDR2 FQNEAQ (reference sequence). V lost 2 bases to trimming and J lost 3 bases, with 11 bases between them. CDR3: CASSLQGGHYEQYF. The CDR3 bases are TGTGCCAGCAGCTTACAGGGGGGTCACTACGAGCAGTACTTC. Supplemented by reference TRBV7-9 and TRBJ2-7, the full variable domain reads DTGVSQNPRHKITKRGQNVTFRCDPISEHNRLYWYRQTLGQGPEFLTYFQNEAQLEKSRLLSDRFSAERPKGSFSTLEIQRTEQGDSAMYLCASSLQGGHYEQYFGPGTRLTVT.

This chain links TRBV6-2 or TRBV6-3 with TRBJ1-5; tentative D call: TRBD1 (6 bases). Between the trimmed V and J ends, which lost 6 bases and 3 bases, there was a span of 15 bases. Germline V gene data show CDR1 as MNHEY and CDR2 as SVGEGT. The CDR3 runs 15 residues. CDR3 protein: CASSAAGATNQPQHF. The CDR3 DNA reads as TGTGCCAGCAGCGCCGCAGGGGCTACCAATCAGCCCCAGCATTTT.

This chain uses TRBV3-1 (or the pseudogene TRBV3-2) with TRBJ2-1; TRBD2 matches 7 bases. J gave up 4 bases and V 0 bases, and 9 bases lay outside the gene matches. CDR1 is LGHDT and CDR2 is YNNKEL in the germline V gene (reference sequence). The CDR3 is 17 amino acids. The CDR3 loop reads CASSQDMRGRVYNEQFF. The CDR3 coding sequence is TGTGCCAGCAGCCAAGATATGCGGGGGAGGGTATACAATGAGCAGTTCTTC.

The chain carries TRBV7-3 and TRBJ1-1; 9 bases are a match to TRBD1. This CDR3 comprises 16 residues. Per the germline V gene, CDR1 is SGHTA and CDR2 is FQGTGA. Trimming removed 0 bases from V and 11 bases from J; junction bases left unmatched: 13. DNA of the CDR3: TGTGCCAGCAGCTTAACGGGGGGACAGGGTGGTCTGAGGGCTTTCTTT. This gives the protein CASSLTGGQGGLRAFF.

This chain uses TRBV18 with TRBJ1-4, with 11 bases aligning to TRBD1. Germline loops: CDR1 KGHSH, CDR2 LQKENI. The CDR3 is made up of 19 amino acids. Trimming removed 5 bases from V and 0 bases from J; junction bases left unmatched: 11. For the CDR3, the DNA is TGTGCCAGCTCAGAAAACTGGACAGGGGGCGCGGCAACTAATGAAAAACTGTTTTTT. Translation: CASSENWTGGAATNEKLFF.

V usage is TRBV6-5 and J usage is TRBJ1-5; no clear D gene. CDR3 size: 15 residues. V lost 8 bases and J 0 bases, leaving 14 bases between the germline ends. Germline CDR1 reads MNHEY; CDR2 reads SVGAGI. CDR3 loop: CASSSGLNSNQPQHF. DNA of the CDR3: TGTGCCAGCTCATCCGGACTCAATAGCAATCAGCCCCAGCATTTT.

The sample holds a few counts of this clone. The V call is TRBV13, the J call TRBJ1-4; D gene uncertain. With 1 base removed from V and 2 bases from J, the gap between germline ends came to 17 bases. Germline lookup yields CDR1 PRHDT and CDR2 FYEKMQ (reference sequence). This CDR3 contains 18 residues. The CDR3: CASSLEGRGSSTNEKLFF. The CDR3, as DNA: TGTGCCAGCAGCTTAGAAGGGCGGGGATCAAGCACTAATGAAAAACTGTTTTTT. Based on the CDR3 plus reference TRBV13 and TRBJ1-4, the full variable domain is AAGVIQSPRHLIKEKRETATLKCYPIPRHDTVYWYQQGPGQDPQFLISFYEKMQSDKGSIPDRFSAQQFSDYHSELNMSSLELGDSALYFCASSLEGRGSSTNEKLFFGSGTQLSVL.

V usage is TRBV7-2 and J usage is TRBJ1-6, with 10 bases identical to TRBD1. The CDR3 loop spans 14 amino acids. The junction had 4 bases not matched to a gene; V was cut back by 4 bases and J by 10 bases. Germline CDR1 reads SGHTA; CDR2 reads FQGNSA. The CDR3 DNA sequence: TGTGCCAGCAGCTCGGGACAGGGGAGCTCACCCCTCCACTTT. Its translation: CASSSGQGSSPLHF.

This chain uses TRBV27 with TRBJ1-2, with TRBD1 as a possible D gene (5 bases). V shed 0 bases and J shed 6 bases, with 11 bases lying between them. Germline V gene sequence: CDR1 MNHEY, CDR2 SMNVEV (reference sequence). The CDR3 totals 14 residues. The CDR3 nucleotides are TGTGCCAGCAGTTTATCCGGGGGAACCCATGGCTACACCTTC. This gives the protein CASSLSGGTHGYTF.

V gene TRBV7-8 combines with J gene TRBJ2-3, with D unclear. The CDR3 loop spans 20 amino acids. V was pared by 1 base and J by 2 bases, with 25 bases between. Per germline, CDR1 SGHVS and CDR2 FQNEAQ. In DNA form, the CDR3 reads TGTGCCAGCAGCTTAGGTGCACTTTCCACTTACCGTCCACCCACAGATACGCAGTATTTT. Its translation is CASSLGALSTYRPPTDTQYF.

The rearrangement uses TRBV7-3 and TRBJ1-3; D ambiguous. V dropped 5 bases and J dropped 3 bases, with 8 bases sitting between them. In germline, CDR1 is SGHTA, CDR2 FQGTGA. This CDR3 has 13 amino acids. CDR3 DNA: TGTGCCAGCAGCCGGGGAGGTGGAAACACCATATATTTT. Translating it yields CASSRGGGNTIYF.

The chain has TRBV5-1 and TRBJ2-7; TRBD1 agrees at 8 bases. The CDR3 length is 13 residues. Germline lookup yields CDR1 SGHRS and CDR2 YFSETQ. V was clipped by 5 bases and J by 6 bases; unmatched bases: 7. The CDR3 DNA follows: TGCGCCAGCAGAGGACAGGGCCCCGCCGAGCAGTACTTC. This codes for CASRGQGPAEQYF.

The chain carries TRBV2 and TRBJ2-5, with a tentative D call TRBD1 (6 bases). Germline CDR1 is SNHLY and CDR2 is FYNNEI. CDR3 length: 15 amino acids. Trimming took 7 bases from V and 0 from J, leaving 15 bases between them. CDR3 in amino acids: CASTSTGAYQETQYF. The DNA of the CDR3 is TGTGCCAGCACATCGACAGGAGCGTACCAAGAGACCCAGTACTTC.